This record covers a single TCR beta chain. The data were obtained in a study of Graves' ophthalmopathy and Graves' hyperthyroidism. Hyperthyroidism was new, under 2 months, in patients aged 18 to 65. Exclusion covered patients with other autoimmune diseases or uncontrolled infections (as well as pregnancy or lactation). The PBMC fraction was derived from 9 to 10 ml of fresh peripheral blood. The authors amplified TCR beta CDR3 regions from RNA transcripts. An initial RT-PCR round employing HTBI primers preceded a second-round multiplex PCR. TCRdb reanalysed the multiplex PCR reads using MiXCR and keeps one entry per CDR3 protein. The data show 400,000 or so distinct CDR3 sequences, roughly 15% seen once. V gave up 4 bases and J gave up 12 bases, with 15 bases separating them. This CDR3 is built from 12 residues.

The TCR was taken from a woman younger than 35 with stable Graves' hyperthyroidism. This sequence joins TRBV12-3 or TRBV12-4 and TRBJ2-5; tentatively, D is TRBD1 or TRBD2 (6 bases each). The specimen sequenced was peripheral blood. CDR3 sequence: CASSYTGSGEYF. DNA for the CDR3: TGTGCCAGCAGTTATACAGGGTCGGGAGAGTACTTC.